This T cell receptor (beta chain) originates from a study of cytomegalovirus exposure and HLA in healthy donors. This CDR3 is 14 amino acids long. The V gene lost 8 bases and the J gene lost 2 bases, with 16 bases spanning the gap. CDR1 and CDR2 (germline): MNHNY, SVGAGI (reference sequence). Primers for the PCR totalled 60 Vbeta and 13 Jbeta. The data were produced by immunoSEQ multiplex PCR, yet TCRdb's version contains in-frame clones alone and is incomplete. This sample has around 150,000 clones, with around 80% found just once. The specimen was PBMCs. This clonotype was sampled from a woman aged 40 to 55 in good health and CMV-seronegative. The genes are TRBV6-6 and TRBJ2-7, with D possibly matching TRBD2 (6 bases). The CDR3 nucleotides are TGTGCCAGCTCCCCCGGAGGGATCCCCTACGAGCAGTACTTC. This codes for CASSPGGIPYEQYF.